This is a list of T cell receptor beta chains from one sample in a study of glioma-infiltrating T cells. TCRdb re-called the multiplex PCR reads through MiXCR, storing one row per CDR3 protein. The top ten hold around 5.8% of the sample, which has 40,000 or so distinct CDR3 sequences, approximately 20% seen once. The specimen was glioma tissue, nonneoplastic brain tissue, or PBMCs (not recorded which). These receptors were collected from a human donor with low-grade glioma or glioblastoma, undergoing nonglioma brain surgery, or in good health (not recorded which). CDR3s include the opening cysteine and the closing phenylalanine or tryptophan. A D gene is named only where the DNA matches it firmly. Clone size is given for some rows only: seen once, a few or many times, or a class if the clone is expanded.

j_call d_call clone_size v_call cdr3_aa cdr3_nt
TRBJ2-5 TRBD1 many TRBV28 CASSLVGQGVRGTQYF TGTGCCAGCAGTTTAGTCGGACAGGGGGTCAGGGGGACCCAGTACTTC
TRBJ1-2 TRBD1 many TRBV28 CASSLSGTGRNYGYTF TGTGCCAGCAGTTTATCCGGGACAGGGCGTAACTATGGCTACACCTTC
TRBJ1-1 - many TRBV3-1 CASSPGLANTEAFF TGTGCCAGCAGCCCCGGACTGGCGAACACTGAAGCTTTCTTT
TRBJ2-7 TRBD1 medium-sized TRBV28 CASSQPRDRTDYEQYF TGTGCCAGCAGTCAACCACGGGACAGGACTGATTACGAGCAGTACTTC
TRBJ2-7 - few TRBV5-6 CASSLKRWGPQSSYEQYF TGTGCCAGCAGCTTGAAGAGGTGGGGTCCCCAGAGCTCCTACGAGCAGTACTTC
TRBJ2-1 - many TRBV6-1 CASSQGYEQFF TGTGCCAGCAGTCAAGGCTATGAGCAGTTCTTC
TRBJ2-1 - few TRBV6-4 CASSPERLWPAEQFF TGTGCCAGCAGTCCAGAAAGACTCTGGCCAGCTGAGCAGTTCTTC
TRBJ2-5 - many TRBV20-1 CSASPRLETQYF TGCAGTGCTAGCCCTAGATTGGAGACCCAGTACTTC
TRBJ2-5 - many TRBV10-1 CASSDGTQETQYF TGCGCCAGCAGTGACGGTACTCAAGAGACCCAGTACTTC
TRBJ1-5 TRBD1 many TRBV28 CASKGQGTGNQPQHF TGTGCCAGCAAGGGACAGGGGACAGGCAATCAGCCCCAGCATTTT
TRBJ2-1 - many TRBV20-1 CSAEGVGTYNGQFF TGCAGTGCTGAGGGGGTGGGGACCTACAATGGGCAGTTCTTC
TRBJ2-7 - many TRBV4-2 CASSQDSGSSYEQYF TGTGCCAGCAGCCAAGATTCGGGGTCCTCCTACGAGCAGTACTTC
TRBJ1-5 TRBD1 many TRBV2 CAASRDSNQPQHF TGTGCCGCCTCCCGGGACAGTAATCAGCCCCAGCATTTT
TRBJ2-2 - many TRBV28 CASSLPERHTGELFF TGTGCCAGCAGTTTACCAGAAAGGCACACCGGGGAGCTGTTTTTT
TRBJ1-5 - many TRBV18 CANTERGLDQPQHF TGTGCCAACACGGAGAGAGGGCTCGATCAGCCCCAGCATTTT
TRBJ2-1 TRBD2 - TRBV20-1 CSASQSHPLGLADNNEQFF TGCAGTGCTAGCCAAAGCCATCCACTGGGGCTAGCGGACAACAATGAGCAGTTCTTC
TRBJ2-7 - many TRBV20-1 CSANPGPGSGYEQYF TGCAGTGCAAACCCCGGTCCAGGGAGTGGGTACGAGCAGTACTTC
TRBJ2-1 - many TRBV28 CASSFYGMSSYNEQFF TGTGCCAGCAGTTTCTATGGGATGAGCTCCTACAATGAGCAGTTCTTC
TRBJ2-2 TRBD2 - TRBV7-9 CASSPRRLAGDTGELFF TGTGCCAGCAGCCCCCGCAGACTAGCGGGAGACACCGGGGAGCTGTTTTTT
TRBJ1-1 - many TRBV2 CASSEVGTPFTEAFF TGTGCCAGCAGTGAGGTAGGGACGCCATTCACTGAAGCTTTCTTT
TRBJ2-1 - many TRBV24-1 CATSDLHNEQFF TGTGCCACCAGTGATTTACACAATGAGCAGTTCTTC
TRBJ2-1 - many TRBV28 CASSDTGQKTSYNEQFF TGTGCCAGCAGTGACACTGGACAGAAAACATCCTACAATGAGCAGTTCTTC
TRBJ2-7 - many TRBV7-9 CASSSPGTLYEQYF TGTGCCAGCAGCTCCCCCGGGACACTCTACGAGCAGTACTTC
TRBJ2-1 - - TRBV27 CASSPSRQGSTEQFF TGTGCCAGCAGCCCCTCGCGACAAGGCAGTACGGAGCAGTTCTTC
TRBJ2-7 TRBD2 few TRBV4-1 CASSQDGSGGGLYEQYF TGTGCCAGCAGCCAGGATGGGTCGGGGGGGGGACTCTACGAGCAGTACTTC
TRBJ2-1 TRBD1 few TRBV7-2 CASSLEDRVNEQFF TGTGCCAGCAGCTTAGAGGACAGGGTGAATGAGCAGTTCTTC
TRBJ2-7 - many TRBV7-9 CASSPGRTNEQYF TGTGCCAGCAGCCCCGGCAGGACCAACGAGCAGTACTTC
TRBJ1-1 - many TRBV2 CASTNSGMSNTEAFF TGTGCCAGTACAAACTCCGGCATGTCGAACACTGAAGCTTTCTTT
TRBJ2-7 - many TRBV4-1 CASSQQTVTYEQYF TGCGCCAGCAGCCAACAAACAGTAACCTACGAGCAGTACTTC
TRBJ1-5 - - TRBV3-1 CASSQGVGYQPQHF TGTGCCAGCAGCCAGGGGGTTGGCTATCAGCCCCAGCATTTT
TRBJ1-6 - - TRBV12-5 CASGLSVQLSSYNSPLHF TGTGCTAGTGGTTTGTCCGTCCAACTGAGCTCCTATAATTCACCCCTCCACTTT
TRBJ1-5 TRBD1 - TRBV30 CAWSGTAADQPQHF TGTGCCTGGAGCGGGACAGCCGCGGACCAGCCCCAGCATTTT
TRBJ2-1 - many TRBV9 CASSVAGARSYNEQFF TGTGCCAGCAGCGTAGCAGGGGCACGCTCCTACAATGAGCAGTTCTTC
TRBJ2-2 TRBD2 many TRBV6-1 CASSGSGGARTGELFF TGTGCCAGCAGTGGAAGCGGGGGGGCGCGGACCGGGGAGCTGTTTTTT
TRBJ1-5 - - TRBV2 CASRAQSGRYNQPQHF TGTGCCAGCAGGGCCCAGTCCGGACGGTACAATCAGCCCCAGCATTTT
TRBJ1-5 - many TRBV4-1 CASSQVSGSNQPQHF TGCGCCAGCAGCCAAGTTTCCGGGTCCAATCAGCCCCAGCATTTT
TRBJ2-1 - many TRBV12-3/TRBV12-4 CASSSPPWGKGDNEQFF TGTGCCAGCAGTTCACCCCCATGGGGTAAGGGAGACAATGAGCAGTTCTTC
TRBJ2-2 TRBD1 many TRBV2 CASREGTGTGELFF TGTGCCAGCAGGGAAGGGACAGGGACCGGGGAGCTGTTTTTT
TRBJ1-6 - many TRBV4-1 CASSQGRGLDSPLHF TGCGCCAGCAGCCAAGGGAGGGGGTTGGATTCACCCCTCCACTTT
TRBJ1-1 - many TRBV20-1 CSAREAAEAFF TGCAGTGCTAGAGAAGCCGCTGAAGCTTTCTTT
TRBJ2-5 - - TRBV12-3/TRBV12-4 CASRPGRKQETQYF TGTGCCAGCAGACCCGGACGAAAGCAAGAGACCCAGTACTTC
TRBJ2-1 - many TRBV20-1 CSAKTGRKTYNEQFF TGCAGTGCCAAAACGGGTCGGAAGACCTACAATGAGCAGTTCTTC
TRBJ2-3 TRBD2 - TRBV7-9 CASREVGRSTDTQYF TGTGCCAGCAGAGAAGTCGGGAGGAGCACAGATACGCAGTATTTT
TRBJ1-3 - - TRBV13 CASSLRAGAGNTIYF TGTGCCAGCAGCTTACGGGCAGGTGCTGGAAACACCATATATTTT